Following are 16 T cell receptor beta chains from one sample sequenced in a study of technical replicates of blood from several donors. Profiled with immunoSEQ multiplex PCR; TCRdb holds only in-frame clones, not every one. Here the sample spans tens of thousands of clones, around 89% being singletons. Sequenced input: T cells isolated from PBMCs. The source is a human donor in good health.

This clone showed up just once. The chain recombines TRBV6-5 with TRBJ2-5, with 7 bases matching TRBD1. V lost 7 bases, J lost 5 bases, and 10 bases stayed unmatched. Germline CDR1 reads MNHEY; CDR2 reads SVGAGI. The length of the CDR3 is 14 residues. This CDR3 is CASNPTGFLETQYF. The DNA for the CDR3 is TGTGCCAGCAACCCGACAGGGTTTTTGGAGACCCAGTACTTC.

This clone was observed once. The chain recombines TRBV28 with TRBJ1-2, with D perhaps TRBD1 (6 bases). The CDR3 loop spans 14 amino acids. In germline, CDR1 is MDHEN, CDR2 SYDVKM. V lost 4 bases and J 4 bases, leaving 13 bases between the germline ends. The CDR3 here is CASSYSQGLYGYTF. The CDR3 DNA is TGTGCCAGCAGTTACTCACAGGGTCTCTATGGCTACACCTTC.

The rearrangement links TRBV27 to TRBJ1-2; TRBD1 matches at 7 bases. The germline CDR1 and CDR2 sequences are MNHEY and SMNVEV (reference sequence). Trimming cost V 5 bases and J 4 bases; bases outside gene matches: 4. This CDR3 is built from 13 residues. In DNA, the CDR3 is TGTGCCAGCAGTCCAGGGGGAGTCTATGGCTACACCTTC. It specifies CASSPGGVYGYTF.

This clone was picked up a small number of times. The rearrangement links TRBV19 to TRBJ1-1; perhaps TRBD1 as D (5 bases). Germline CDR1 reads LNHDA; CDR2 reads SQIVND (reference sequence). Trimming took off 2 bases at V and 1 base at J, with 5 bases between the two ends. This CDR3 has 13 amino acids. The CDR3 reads CASSITGNTEAFF. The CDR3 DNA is TGTGCCAGTAGTATAACAGGGAACACTGAAGCTTTCTTT. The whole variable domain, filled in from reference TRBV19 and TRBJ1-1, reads DGGITQSPKYLFRKEGQNVTLSCEQNLNHDAMYWYRQDPGQGLRLIYYSQIVNDFQKGDIAEGYSVSREKKESFPLTVTSAQKNPTAFYLCASSITGNTEAFFGQGTRLTVV.

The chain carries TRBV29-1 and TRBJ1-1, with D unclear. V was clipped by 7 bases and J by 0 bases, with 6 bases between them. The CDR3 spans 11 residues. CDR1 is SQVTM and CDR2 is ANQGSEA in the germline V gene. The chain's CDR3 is CSARVNTEAFF. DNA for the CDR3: TGCAGCGCTAGAGTGAACACTGAAGCTTTCTTT. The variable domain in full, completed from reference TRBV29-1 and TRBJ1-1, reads SAVISQKPSRDICQRGTSLTIQCQVDSQVTMMFWYRQQPGQSLTLIATANQGSEATYESGFVIDKFPISRPNLTFSTLTVSNMSPEDSSIYLCSARVNTEAFFGQGTRLTVV.

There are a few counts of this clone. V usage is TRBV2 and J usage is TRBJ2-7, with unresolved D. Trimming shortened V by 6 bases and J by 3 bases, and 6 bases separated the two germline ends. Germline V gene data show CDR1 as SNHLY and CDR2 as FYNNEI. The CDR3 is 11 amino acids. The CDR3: CASSFLYEQYF. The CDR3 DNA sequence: TGTGCCAGCAGCTTCCTCTACGAGCAGTACTTC.

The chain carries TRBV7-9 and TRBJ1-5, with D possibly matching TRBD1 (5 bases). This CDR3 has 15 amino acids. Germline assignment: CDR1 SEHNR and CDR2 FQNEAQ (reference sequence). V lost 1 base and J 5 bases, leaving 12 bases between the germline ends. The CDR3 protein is CASSLEGRGDQPQHF. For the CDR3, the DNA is TGTGCCAGCAGCTTAGAGGGGCGGGGGGATCAGCCCCAGCATTTT.

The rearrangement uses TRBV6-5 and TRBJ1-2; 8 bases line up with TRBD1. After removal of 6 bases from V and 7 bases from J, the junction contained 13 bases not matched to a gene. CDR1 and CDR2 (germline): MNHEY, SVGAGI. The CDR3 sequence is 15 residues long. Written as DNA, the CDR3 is TGTGCCAGCAGGCCTCAAGGACAGGGATTCCGTGGCTACACCTTC. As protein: CASRPQGQGFRGYTF.

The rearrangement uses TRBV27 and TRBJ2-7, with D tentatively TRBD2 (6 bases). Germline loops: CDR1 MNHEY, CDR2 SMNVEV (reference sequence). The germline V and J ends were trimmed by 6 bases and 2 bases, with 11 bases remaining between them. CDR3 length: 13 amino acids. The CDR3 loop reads CASRGTATYEQYF. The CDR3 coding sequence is TGTGCCAGCAGAGGGACTGCTACCTACGAGCAGTACTTC.

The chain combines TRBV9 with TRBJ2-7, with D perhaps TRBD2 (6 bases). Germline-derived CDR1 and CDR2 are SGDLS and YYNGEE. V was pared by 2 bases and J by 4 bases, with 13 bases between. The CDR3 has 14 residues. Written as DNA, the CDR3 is TGTGCCAGCAGCGTGGGAGGTTTGGGGTACGAGCAGTACTTC. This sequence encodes CASSVGGLGYEQYF.

CDR3: CSVIQGSMNTEAFF. CDR3 DNA sequence: TGCAGCGTTATTCAGGGTTCTATGAACACTGAAGCTTTCTTT. V gene TRBV29-1 combines with J gene TRBJ1-1; the D gene is possibly TRBD1 (5 bases). V gave up 5 bases and J gave up 0 bases, with 13 bases separating them. Germline lookup yields CDR1 SQVTM and CDR2 ANQGSEA. There are 14 residues in the CDR3.

CDR3 in DNA: TGTGCCAGCAGAGGGGCCAGCTCTGGAAACACCATATATTTT. It is translated as CASRGASSGNTIYF. This chain uses TRBV6-6 with TRBJ1-3; D may be TRBD1 (5 bases). The CDR3 totals 14 residues. Trimming shortened V by 6 bases and J by 0 bases, and 9 bases separated the two germline ends. Per the germline V gene, CDR1 is MNHNY and CDR2 is SVGAGI (reference sequence).

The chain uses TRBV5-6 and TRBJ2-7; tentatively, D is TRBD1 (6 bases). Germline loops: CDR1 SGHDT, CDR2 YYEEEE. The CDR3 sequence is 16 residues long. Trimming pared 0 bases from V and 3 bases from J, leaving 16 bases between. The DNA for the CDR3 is TGTGCCAGCAGCTTGGACAGGACCCAGGGGATCTACGAGCAGTACTTC. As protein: CASSLDRTQGIYEQYF.

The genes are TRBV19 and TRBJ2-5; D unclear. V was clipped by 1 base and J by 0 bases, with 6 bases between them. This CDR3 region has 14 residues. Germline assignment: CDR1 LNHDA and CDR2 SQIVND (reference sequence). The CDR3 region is CASSIVADQETQYF. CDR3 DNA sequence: TGTGCCAGTAGTATAGTGGCTGACCAAGAGACCCAGTACTTC.

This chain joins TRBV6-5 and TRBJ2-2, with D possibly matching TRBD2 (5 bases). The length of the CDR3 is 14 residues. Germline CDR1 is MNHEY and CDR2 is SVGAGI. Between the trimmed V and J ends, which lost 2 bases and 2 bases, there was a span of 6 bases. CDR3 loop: CASSYGLNTGELFF. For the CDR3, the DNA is TGTGCCAGCAGTTACGGACTTAACACCGGGGAGCTGTTTTTT.

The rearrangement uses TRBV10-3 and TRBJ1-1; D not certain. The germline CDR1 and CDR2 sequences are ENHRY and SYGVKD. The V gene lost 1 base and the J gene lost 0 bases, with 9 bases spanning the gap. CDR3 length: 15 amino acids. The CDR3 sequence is CAISELGGMNTEAFF. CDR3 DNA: TGTGCCATCAGTGAGTTGGGAGGGATGAACACTGAAGCTTTCTTT.